Following are 13 T cell receptor beta chains from one sample sequenced in a study of CD8 T cells in ankylosing spondylitis. TCRdb redid the calling of the 5' RACE reads with MiXCR, one entry per CDR3 protein. The sample lists roughly 120,000 distinct CDR3 sequences; 12% to 15% were seen once. The sequenced sample was blood, either unsorted or a sorted T cell fraction (not recorded which). The receptors derive from a female donor with ankylosing spondylitis or in good health (not recorded which).

This clonotype turned up a few times. This chain connects TRBV20-1 to TRBJ1-6; TRBD1 matches 8 bases. The J segment lost 3 bases and the V segment lost 5 bases, leaving 6 bases of the junction unmatched. The CDR3 is 15 amino acids. Germline V gene lookup returns CDR1 DFQATT and CDR2 SNEGSKA (reference sequence). DNA of the CDR3: TGCAGTGCTTTTCGACAGGGGTACTATAATTCACCCCTCCACTTT. It codes for CSAFRQGYYNSPLHF.

The CDR3 DNA reads TGTGCCAGCAGTCGAGACAGGGCGCAAGAGACCCAGTACTTC. Translation gives CASSRDRAQETQYF. The gene calls are TRBV2 and TRBJ2-5; 7 bases map to TRBD1. The J segment lost 2 bases and the V segment lost 5 bases, leaving 5 bases of the junction unmatched. Germline V gives CDR1 SNHLY, CDR2 FYNNEI. This CDR3 has 14 residues.

This clonotype was seen at least ten times. The chain couples TRBV6-1 to TRBJ1-1; D is perhaps TRBD1 (6 bases). With 6 bases removed from V and 1 base from J, the gap between germline ends came to 12 bases. The CDR3 consists of 14 residues. Per germline, CDR1 MNHNS and CDR2 SASEGT. This chain's CDR3 is CASRRGTSNTEAFF. CDR3 in DNA: TGTGCCAGCAGACGTGGGACATCGAACACTGAAGCTTTCTTT.

This clonotype appeared many times. The gene calls are TRBV12-3 or TRBV12-4 and TRBJ1-6; D gene uncertain. The CDR3 is 15 residues long. V shed 5 bases and J shed 0 bases, with 8 bases lying between them. The CDR3: CASSLSRSYNSPLHF. CDR3 nucleotides: TGTGCCAGCAGTCTTTCCCGCTCCTATAATTCACCCCTCCACTTT.

The rearrangement links TRBV2 to TRBJ2-1; D is undetermined. Germline assignment: CDR1 SNHLY and CDR2 FYNNEI. V was cut by 1 base and J by 10 bases, with 8 bases left in between. This CDR3 comprises 12 residues. The CDR3 reads CASSEGTVEQFF. For the CDR3, the DNA is TGTGCCAGCAGTGAAGGCACAGTCGAGCAGTTCTTC.

In this sample, this clonotype turned up many times. The V and J genes are TRBV5-1 and TRBJ2-7; TRBD2 aligns across 11 bases. After removal of 2 bases from V and 7 bases from J, the junction contained 5 bases not matched to a gene. The germline gives CDR1 SGHRS, CDR2 YFSETQ. This CDR3 has 14 residues. The CDR3 DNA sequence: TGCGCCAGCAGCTTCGGGACTAGCGGATTTGAGCAGTACTTC. Protein product: CASSFGTSGFEQYF.

This clonotype has a count of ten or more. The chain couples TRBV5-1 to TRBJ2-1; D is unresolved. From germline, CDR1 is SGHRS and CDR2 YFSETQ. V was trimmed by 5 bases and J by 0 bases, leaving 3 bases between them. The CDR3 loop spans 12 amino acids. DNA for the CDR3: TGCGCCAGCAGGGGCTCCTACAATGAGCAGTTCTTC. Its translation: CASRGSYNEQFF. Full variable domain (missing parts from reference TRBV5-1 and TRBJ2-1): KAGVTQTPRYLIKTRGQQVTLSCSPISGHRSVSWYQQTPGQGLQFLFEYFSETQRNKGNFPGRFSGRQFSNSRSEMNVSTLELGDSALYLCASRGSYNEQFFGPGTRLTVL.

In its sample, this clonotype was seen many times. V and J are TRBV12-3 or TRBV12-4 and TRBJ1-6; TRBD1 might be the D (5 bases). V shed 3 bases and J shed 5 bases, with 8 bases lying between them. There are 14 residues in the CDR3. CDR3 loop: CASSFLDNNSPLHF. The CDR3 DNA reads TGTGCCAGCAGTTTCCTGGACAATAATTCACCCCTCCACTTT.

This clonotype was found a few times. This sequence joins TRBV30 and TRBJ1-2; D is unclear. CDR1 and CDR2 from the germline V gene are GTSNPN and SVGIG (reference sequence). CDR3 length equals 12 residues. Trimming removed 2 bases from V and 5 bases from J, with 9 bases in between. CDR3 residues: CAWSHSRYGYTF. CDR3 bases: TGTGCCTGGAGTCACAGCCGGTATGGCTACACCTTC.

The chain links TRBV19 to TRBJ1-5, with D perhaps matching TRBD1 (6 bases). V lost 4 bases and J lost 1, with 17 bases in between. CDR1 and CDR2 from the germline V gene are LNHDA and SQIVND (reference sequence). The CDR3 covers 17 residues. The DNA of the CDR3 is TGTGCCAGTAGTACCCGATCCACCGGACAGAGCAATCAGCCCCAGCATTTT. Its translation is CASSTRSTGQSNQPQHF.

Ten or more counts support this clonotype. This chain connects TRBV12-3 or TRBV12-4 to TRBJ1-1; 11 bases fit TRBD1. This CDR3 is 16 amino acids long. J gave up 2 bases and V 6 bases, and 8 bases lay outside the gene matches. The CDR3 DNA reads as TGTGCCAGCAGACGGGACAGGGGGACGTACAACACTGAAGCTTTCTTT. Amino acids: CASRRDRGTYNTEAFF.

The chain joins TRBV28 to TRBJ2-4; 8 bases match TRBD1. The trim removed 2 bases at V and 0 bases at J, leaving 15 bases unmatched. CDR3 size: 20 residues. Germline-derived CDR1 and CDR2 are MDHEN and SYDVKM. The CDR3 DNA sequence: TGTGCCAGCAGTTTACTTACTTTCGACAGGGGAACCTTAGCCAAAAACATTCAGTACTTC. It codes for CASSLLTFDRGTLAKNIQYF.

This chain uses TRBV19 with TRBJ2-7; D is possibly TRBD1 (6 bases). Trimming took off 4 bases at V and 0 bases at J, with 10 bases between the two ends. The CDR3 loop spans 14 amino acids. Germline values: CDR1 LNHDA, CDR2 SQIVND (reference sequence). The CDR3 DNA reads as TGTGCCAGTAGTAGACAGGACAGCTCCTACGAGCAGTACTTC. Protein sequence: CASSRQDSSYEQYF.